The present T cell receptor (beta chain) was sequenced within a study of shared clonotypes between healthy human individuals. Evenly divided among several immunoSEQ plates was the genomic DNA of each subset. Measured with immunoSEQ multiplex PCR; TCRdb has only the in-frame clones, and not every one. The sample contains some 2,100,000 clones, approximately 96% of which appear only once. Study-level results: Naive CD4 clonotypes were shared across a handful of donors at roughly 5%.

About this clone: Its antigen remains unknown.

The sequence came from a man aged 18-30 years in good health. Sequencing was done on a sample of naive CD4+ T cells sorted from blood. Subset indicated: CD45RA+ positively selected.

The CDR3 region has the DNA TGTGCCAGCAGTGAATGGATGAACCCTACAACTAATGAAAAACTGTTTTTT. Translated: CASSEWMNPTTNEKLFF. The V call is TRBV6-1, the J call TRBJ1-4; the D is unclear. The ends were cut back, 2 bases at V and 0 bases at J, with 13 bases in the middle. The CDR3 loop spans 17 amino acids. CDR1 MNHNS and CDR2 SASEGT come from the germline V gene.